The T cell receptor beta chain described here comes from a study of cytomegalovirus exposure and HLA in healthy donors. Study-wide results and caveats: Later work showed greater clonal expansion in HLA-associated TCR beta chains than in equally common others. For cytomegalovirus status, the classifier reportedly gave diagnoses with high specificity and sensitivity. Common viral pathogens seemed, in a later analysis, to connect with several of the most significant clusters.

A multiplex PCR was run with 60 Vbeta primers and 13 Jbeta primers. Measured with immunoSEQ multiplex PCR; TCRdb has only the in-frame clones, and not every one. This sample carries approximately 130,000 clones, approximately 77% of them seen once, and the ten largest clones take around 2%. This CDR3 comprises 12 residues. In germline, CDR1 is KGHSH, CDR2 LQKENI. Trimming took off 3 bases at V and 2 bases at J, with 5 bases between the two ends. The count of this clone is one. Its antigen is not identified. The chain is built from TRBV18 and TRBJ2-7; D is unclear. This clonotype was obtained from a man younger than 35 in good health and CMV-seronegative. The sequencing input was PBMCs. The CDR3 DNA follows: TGTGCCAGCTCACCGCGAACCTACGAGCAGTACTTC. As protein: CASSPRTYEQYF.